What follows describes a single TCR beta chain. Its antigen remains unidentified. Extraction and reverse transcription of RNA yielded cDNA as the sequencing template. The method was immunoSEQ multiplex PCR; TCRdb's version includes in-frame clones alone and lacks a portion of them. The sample holds approximately 150,000 clones, approximately 50% seen once. This entry comes from a study of CD8+ T cells in alopecia areata. General study points: Greater clonality was observed in lesional scalp samples, especially alopecia totalis/universalis, versus normal scalp.

Alopecia areata patients had lesional scalp punch biopsies and peripheral blood taken from them. The CDR3 loop spans 13 amino acids. Germline CDR1 and CDR2: MNHEY and SMNVEV (reference sequence). V was pared by 3 bases and J by 7 bases, with 12 bases between. This specimen was CD4+ T cells sorted from blood, taken at week 0. The receptor comes from a human donor with alopecia areata. V usage is TRBV27 and J usage is TRBJ1-1, with D hard to call. The CDR3 DNA sequence: TGTGCCAGCAGTTTTGGACCGAGCGTTGAAGCTTTCTTT. Its translation: CASSFGPSVEAFF.